The 17 T cell receptor beta chains below come from one sample, sequenced in a study of blood T cell repertoires in COVID-19. Clones were read by immunoSEQ multiplex PCR, and TCRdb kept only the in-frame ones, dropping some. This table has about 280,000 clones, roughly 86% appearing once. The specimen was peripheral blood. These TCRs come from a woman between 25 and 40 years old with COVID-19, enrolled during active disease.

The chain has TRBV28 and TRBJ2-7; 8 bases line up with TRBD1. CDR3 length equals 13 residues. The ends lost 4 bases at V and 6 bases at J; junction bases unmatched: 5. The V gene's germline CDR1 is MDHEN and CDR2 SYDVKM. The CDR3 spells CASSSTTGVEQYF. The CDR3 DNA is TGTGCCAGCAGTTCCACGACAGGGGTCGAGCAGTACTTC.

This sequence joins TRBV30 and TRBJ2-7, with D tentatively TRBD1 (6 bases). V shed 0 bases and J shed 3 bases, with 15 bases lying between them. Germline V gene sequence: CDR1 GTSNPN, CDR2 SVGIG (reference sequence). This CDR3 is built from 15 residues. CDR3 protein: CAWSVLEGVGYEQYF. In DNA, the CDR3 is TGTGCCTGGAGTGTACTTGAGGGGGTGGGCTACGAGCAGTACTTC.

The chain combines TRBV3-1 (or the pseudogene TRBV3-2) with TRBJ1-2; TRBD1 is a possible D gene (6 bases). Germline loops: CDR1 LGHDT, CDR2 YNNKEL (reference sequence). V was cut by 4 bases and J by 2 bases, with 17 bases left in between. This CDR3 has 16 residues. CDR3: CASSRMKGEENYGYTF. The CDR3 bases are TGTGCCAGCAGCCGGATGAAGGGGGAAGAGAACTATGGCTACACCTTC.

This clone was picked up one time. The chain recombines TRBV11-2 with TRBJ1-4; D ambiguous. CDR1 and CDR2 (germline): SGHAT, FQNNGV. V lost 5 bases to trimming and J lost 8 bases, with 18 bases between them. This CDR3 spans 15 amino acids. The CDR3 loop is CASSPSGVLKEKLFF. CDR3 DNA: TGTGCCAGCAGCCCTAGCGGGGTTTTAAAGGAAAAACTGTTTTTT.

The rearrangement joins TRBV6-5 to TRBJ1-1; 8 nucleotides align to TRBD1. This CDR3 region has 14 residues. Trimming took 6 bases from V and 5 from J; bases not matched to a gene: 8. The germline gives CDR1 MNHEY, CDR2 SVGAGI. The CDR3, as DNA: TGTGCCAGCAGAAAAGTACAGGGGGAAACTGAAGCTTTCTTT. It yields the protein CASRKVQGETEAFF.

The chain uses TRBV5-6 and TRBJ1-5, with TRBD1 identical over 7 bases. The CDR3 consists of 15 residues. The germline CDR1 and CDR2 sequences are SGHDT and YYEEEE. The junction had 6 bases not matched to a gene; V was cut back by 2 bases and J by 4 bases. The chain's CDR3 is CASSFGQALNQPQHF. The CDR3 DNA follows: TGTGCCAGCAGCTTCGGACAGGCCCTAAATCAGCCCCAGCATTTT.

This clone was counted between two and nine times. The rearrangement uses TRBV29-1 and TRBJ1-1, with D unclear. The CDR3 extends over 14 amino acids. The germline V gene has CDR1 SQVTM and CDR2 ANQGSEA. The V gene lost 0 bases and the J gene lost 0 bases, with 8 bases spanning the gap. DNA of the CDR3: TGCAGCGTTGAAGATCCCTTTTTGAACACTGAAGCTTTCTTT. The encoded protein is CSVEDPFLNTEAFF.

This chain connects TRBV11-2 to TRBJ2-5; a weak D match, TRBD1 (6 bases). CDR3 length equals 14 residues. V lost 4 bases and J 2 bases, leaving 11 bases between the germline ends. Germline V gene sequence: CDR1 SGHAT, CDR2 FQNNGV. The chain's CDR3 is CASSSGQQQETQYF. The CDR3 region has the DNA TGTGCCAGCAGCTCCGGACAGCAACAAGAGACCCAGTACTTC.

The chain recombines TRBV27 with TRBJ1-5; the match to TRBD1 covers 7 bases. This CDR3 has 15 residues. V was pared by 5 bases and J by 1 base, with 5 bases of the junction left unmatched. The germline V gene encodes CDR1 MNHEY and CDR2 SMNVEV (reference sequence). For the CDR3, the DNA is TGTGCCAGCAGTGACGGGACAGCGAGCAATCAGCCCCAGCATTTT. This translates into CASSDGTASNQPQHF.

V and J are TRBV19 and TRBJ2-7, with 13 bases aligning to TRBD2. The CDR3 sequence is 17 residues long. J gave up 5 bases and V 5 bases, and 12 bases lay outside the gene matches. The germline V gene has CDR1 LNHDA and CDR2 SQIVND (reference sequence). The CDR3 loop is CASSPKPTSGGAHEQYF. CDR3 nucleotides: TGTGCCAGTAGTCCCAAGCCCACTAGCGGGGGGGCCCACGAGCAGTACTTC.

This chain connects TRBV9 to TRBJ1-5, with a possible D match to TRBD1 (6 bases). The V end lost 0 bases, the J end lost 4 bases, and 20 bases lay between the germline ends. Per the germline V gene, CDR1 is SGDLS and CDR2 is YYNGEE. The length of the CDR3 is 18 residues. The CDR3 bases are TGTGCCAGCAGCGTAGGGGGGCTGGGGCCTTGGCATAATCAGCCCCAGCATTTT. The encoded protein is CASSVGGLGPWHNQPQHF.

The V call is TRBV19, the J call TRBJ2-7; D unclear. Germline V lookup: CDR1 LNHDA, CDR2 SQIVND (reference sequence). Deletions cut 5 bases from V and 5 bases from J, with 13 bases between. The CDR3 extends over 13 amino acids. CDR3 in DNA: TGTGCCAGTAGTCAAATCCACAAGAACGAGCAGTACTTC. Translated, it gives CASSQIHKNEQYF.

This chain connects TRBV25-1 to TRBJ2-3; D ambiguous. V gave up 1 base and J gave up 4 bases, with 9 bases separating them. The CDR3 is 14 amino acids. Germline V gene lookup returns CDR1 MGHDK and CDR2 SYGVNS. CDR3 sequence: CASSESSGADTQYF. Written as DNA, the CDR3 is TGTGCCAGCAGTGAATCGTCGGGTGCAGATACGCAGTATTTT.

The genes are TRBV3-1 (or the pseudogene TRBV3-2) and TRBJ2-3, with D perhaps matching TRBD2 (5 bases). Looked up from germline, CDR1 is LGHDT and CDR2 is YNNKEL (reference sequence). This CDR3 contains 14 residues. Trimming took 4 bases from V and 6 from J, leaving 14 bases between them. CDR3 nucleotide sequence: TGTGCCAGCAGCCTTATCGGGCCGGGGGATACGCAGTATTTT. Protein sequence: CASSLIGPGDTQYF.

This chain links TRBV19 with TRBJ1-2, with 8 positions matching TRBD1. The length of the CDR3 is 13 residues. Germline values: CDR1 LNHDA, CDR2 SQIVND (reference sequence). Trimming removed 9 bases from V and 6 bases from J; junction bases left unmatched: 9. The CDR3 region has the DNA TGTGCCAGGACAGGGGATCTTGCTAATGGCTACACCTTC. This gives the protein CARTGDLANGYTF.

This clone was seen only once. The CDR3 bases are TGTGCCAGCAGTTTATTCCCCGGGACAGGGGGAGGACCTAACCCGTATGGCTACACCTTC. Its protein is CASSLFPGTGGGPNPYGYTF. This chain joins TRBV28 and TRBJ1-2; 11 bases align to TRBD1. CDR3 size: 20 residues. Trimming removed 1 base from V and 5 bases from J; junction bases left unmatched: 18. Germline CDR1 MDHEN, CDR2 SYDVKM.

The genes are TRBV7-9 and TRBJ1-4; 7 bases map to TRBD1. Germline CDR1 SEHNR, CDR2 FQNEAQ (reference sequence). J was trimmed by 2 bases and V by 3 bases; bases with no gene match: 3. The length of the CDR3 is 15 residues. CDR3 in amino acids: CASSFLQGTNEKLFF. The CDR3 DNA reads TGTGCCAGCAGCTTCTTACAGGGGACTAATGAAAAACTGTTTTTT.